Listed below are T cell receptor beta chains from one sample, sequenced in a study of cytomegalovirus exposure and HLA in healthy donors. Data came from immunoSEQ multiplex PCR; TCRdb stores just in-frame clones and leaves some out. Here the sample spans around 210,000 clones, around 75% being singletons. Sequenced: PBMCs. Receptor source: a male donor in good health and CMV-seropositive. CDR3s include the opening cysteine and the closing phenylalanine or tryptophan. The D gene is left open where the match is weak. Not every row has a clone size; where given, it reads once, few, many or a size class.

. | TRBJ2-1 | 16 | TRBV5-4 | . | TGTGCCAGCAGCTTGGAGGCGTTCAGGGATATGAATGAGCAGTTCTTC | CASSLEAFRDMNEQFF
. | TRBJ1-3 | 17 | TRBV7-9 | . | TGTGCCAGCAGCTTAGGGGGACATTCAAGCTCTGGAAACACCATATATTTT | CASSLGGHSSSGNTIYF
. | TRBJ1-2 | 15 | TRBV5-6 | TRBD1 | TGTGCCAGCAGCTCGGACAGGGGGCTTGGCTATGGCTACACCTTC | CASSSDRGLGYGYTF
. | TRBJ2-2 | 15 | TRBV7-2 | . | TGTGCCAGCAGCTTATCAGGGATGAACACCGGGGAGCTGTTTTTT | CASSLSGMNTGELFF
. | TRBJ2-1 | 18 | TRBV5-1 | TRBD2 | TGCGCCAGCAGCTTGCAAGCGGGGGGGCCTCTGCGTTACAATGAGCAGTTCTTC | CASSLQAGGPLRYNEQFF
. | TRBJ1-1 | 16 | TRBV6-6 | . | TGTGCCAGCATCTACCAGCGGCGGTCATCGAACACTGAAGCTTTCTTT | CASIYQRRSSNTEAFF
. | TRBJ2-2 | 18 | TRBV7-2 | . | TGTGCCAGCAGCTTCCATCGAATAGGAACGATACGGGCCGGGGAGCTGTTTTTT | CASSFHRIGTIRAGELFF
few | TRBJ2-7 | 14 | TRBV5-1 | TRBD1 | TGCGCCAGCAGCCCCCAGACAGGGTCAATCGAGCAGTACTTC | CASSPQTGSIEQYF
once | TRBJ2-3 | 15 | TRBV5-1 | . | TGCGCCAGCAGCTTGTTGCTCGCGGGCACAGATACGCAGTATTTT | CASSLLLAGTDTQYF
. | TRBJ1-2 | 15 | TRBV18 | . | TGTGCCAGCTCTTCGGGGGGCCGACTACACTATGGCTACACCTTC | CASSSGGRLHYGYTF
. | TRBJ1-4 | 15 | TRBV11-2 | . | TGTGCCAGCAGCTTTAAAAGAGGTCATAATGAAAAACTGTTTTTT | CASSFKRGHNEKLFF
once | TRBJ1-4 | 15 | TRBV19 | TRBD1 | TGTGCCAGTAGCGCGAGACAGGGGTTAGACGAAAAACTGTTTTTT | CASSARQGLDEKLFF
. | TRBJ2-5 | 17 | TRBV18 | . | TGTGCCAGCTCACCTTTTCGGGAACTCAGTTCCGCAGAGACCCAGTACTTC | CASSPFRELSSAETQYF
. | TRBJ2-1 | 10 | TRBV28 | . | TGTGCCAGCAGTTTAACAGAGCAGTTCTTC | CASSLTEQFF
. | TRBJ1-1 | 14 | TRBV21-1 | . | TGTGCCAGCAGCAATGTTAGGAGCAACACTGAAGCTTTCTTT | CASSNVRSNTEAFF
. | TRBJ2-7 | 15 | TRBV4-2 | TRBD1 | TGTGCCAGCAGCCAAGTTGGAACAGGGGTGTACGAGCAGTACTTC | CASSQVGTGVYEQYF
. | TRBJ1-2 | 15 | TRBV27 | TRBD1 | TGTGCCAGCAGTCCGCCCGGGACAGGCATCTATGGCTACACCTTC | CASSPPGTGIYGYTF